Given below is one T cell receptor beta chain in context. The antigen is not known. These data come from a study of cytomegalovirus exposure and HLA in healthy donors. Amplification used 60 Vbeta primers and 13 Jbeta primers. Sequencing used immunoSEQ multiplex PCR; TCRdb keeps in-frame clones, though not all of them. Found here are under 250,000 clones, over 75% of them singletons; the top ten hold around 9.6%. Regarding the study as a whole: Later genetic work tied a missense DCLRE1C variant to beta-chain V and J trimming. Investigators reported about 160 TCR beta chains as tied to cytomegalovirus.

V was pared by 3 bases and J by 5 bases, with 10 bases between. CDR1 SGHVS and CDR2 FQNEAQ come from the germline V gene. The CDR3 sequence is 13 residues long. V gene TRBV7-8 combines with J gene TRBJ1-1, with TRBD1 as a possible D gene (5 bases). The sequence derives from a woman aged 45-60 years in good health and CMV-seropositive. The source material was PBMCs. In DNA form, the CDR3 reads TGTGCCAGCAGCTTTCACGGGGGAACTGAAGCTTTCTTT. It yields the protein CASSFHGGTEAFF.